This TCR beta chain was documented in a study of CD8 T cells in Susac syndrome. Of note for this clonotype: Its specificity is unknown.

The CDR3 loop spans 15 amino acids. Trimming took off 3 bases at V and 5 bases at J, with 16 bases between the two ends. CDR1 is SNHLY, CDR2 FYNNEI, per germline. The study's findings and limits: In total CD8+ repertoires, sixteen Susac-specific public clones were found, and in CD8+ TEMRA repertoires, five were found.

A quantity of 0.5 to 1 ug RNA underwent reverse transcription using random hexamers. By means of immunoSEQ multiplex PCR, TCR beta CDR3 spanning 54 Vbeta and 13 Jbeta underwent amplification. TCRdb re-called the immunoSEQ multiplex PCR reads through MiXCR, storing one row per CDR3 protein. The sample records 120,000 or so distinct CDR3 sequences, around 94% being singletons. Sequenced sample: CD8+ T cells from PBMCs. The TCR sequence derives from a human donor with Susac syndrome. The rearrangement uses TRBV2 and TRBJ2-5; weak D call: TRBD1 (7 bases). The CDR3 DNA sequence: TGTGCCAGCAGTGAGGAGGGGGCTATCAGGGAGACCCAGTACTTC. Residues: CASSEEGAIRETQYF.